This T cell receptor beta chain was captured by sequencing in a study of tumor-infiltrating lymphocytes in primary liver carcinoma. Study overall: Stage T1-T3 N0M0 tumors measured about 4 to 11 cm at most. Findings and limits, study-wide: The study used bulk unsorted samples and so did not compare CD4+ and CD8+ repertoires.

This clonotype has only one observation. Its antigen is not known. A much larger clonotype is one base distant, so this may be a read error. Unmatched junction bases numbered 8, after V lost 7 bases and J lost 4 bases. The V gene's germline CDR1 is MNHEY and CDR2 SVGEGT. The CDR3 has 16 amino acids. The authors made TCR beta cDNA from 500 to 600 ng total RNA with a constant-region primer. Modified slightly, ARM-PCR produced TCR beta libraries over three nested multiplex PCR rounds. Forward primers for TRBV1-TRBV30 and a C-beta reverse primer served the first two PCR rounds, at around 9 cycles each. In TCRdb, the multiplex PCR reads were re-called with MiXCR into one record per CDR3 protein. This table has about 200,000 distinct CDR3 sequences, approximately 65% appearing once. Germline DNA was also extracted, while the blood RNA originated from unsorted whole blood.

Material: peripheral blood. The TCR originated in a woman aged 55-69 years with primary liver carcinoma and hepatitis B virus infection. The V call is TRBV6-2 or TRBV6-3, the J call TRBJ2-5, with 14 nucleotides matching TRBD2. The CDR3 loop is CASNRGLAGVGETQYF. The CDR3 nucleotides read TGTGCCAGCAACCGGGGACTAGCGGGAGTAGGAGAGACCCAGTACTTC.